These 10 T cell receptor beta chains were all obtained from the same sample, sequenced in a study of cytotoxic CD8 clonotypes in ibrutinib-treated CLL. The assay was immunoSEQ multiplex PCR, and TCRdb's table has in-frame clones only and misses some. The sample lists 65,000 to 95,000 clones, approximately 86% seen once, with around 5.4% in the top ten. Here the sequenced sample was PBMCs, taken before ibrutinib treatment. These receptors all stem from a human donor with chronic lymphocytic leukemia.

The chain is built from TRBV11-2 and TRBJ2-7; D unclear. The germline V gene encodes CDR1 SGHAT and CDR2 FQNNGV. The CDR3 runs to 15 residues. The V end was cut by 1 base, the J end by 3 bases, with 13 bases between. This chain's CDR3 is CASSLGGVAGYEQYF. CDR3 coding DNA: TGTGCCAGCAGCTTAGGCGGAGTAGCCGGCTACGAGCAGTACTTC.

The chain employs TRBV7-2 and TRBJ2-7; 10 bases agree with TRBD2. Germline V lookup: CDR1 SGHTA, CDR2 FQGNSA. This CDR3 has 17 amino acids. V lost 3 bases, J lost 2 bases, and 10 bases stayed unmatched. This CDR3 is CASSFGSSGRRTYEQYF. The CDR3 DNA follows: TGTGCCAGCAGCTTCGGGTCTAGCGGGAGAAGGACCTACGAGCAGTACTTC.

This clone was counted at least ten times. The rearrangement links TRBV7-9 to TRBJ1-3; 7 nucleotides match TRBD1. J gave up 3 bases and V 5 bases, and 7 bases lay outside the gene matches. The CDR3 runs 15 residues. Germline loops: CDR1 SEHNR, CDR2 FQNEAQ (reference sequence). The CDR3 protein is CASSVGGANGNTIYF. CDR3 nucleotide sequence: TGTGCCAGCAGCGTAGGGGGCGCTAATGGAAACACCATATATTTT.

This rearrangement joins TRBV5-5 to TRBJ2-3; 8 bases map to TRBD1. Per germline, CDR1 SGHKS and CDR2 YYEKEE (reference sequence). Losses at the gene ends were 8 bases for V and 4 bases for J; bases not matched to a gene: 12. The CDR3 covers 15 residues. The CDR3 spells CASERQGRVADTQYF. DNA of the CDR3: TGTGCCAGTGAGAGACAGGGGAGAGTGGCAGATACGCAGTATTTT.

This clone has a handful of counts. This chain's CDR3 is CASSSRDAYEQYF. In DNA form, the CDR3 reads TGTGCCAGCAGTTCCCGGGACGCCTACGAGCAGTACTTC. The chain joins TRBV28 to TRBJ2-7; D may correspond to TRBD1 or TRBD2 (5 bases each). Germline CDR1 is MDHEN and CDR2 is SYDVKM. Deletions cut 4 bases from V and 2 bases from J, with 9 bases between. This CDR3 spans 13 amino acids.

The J gene is TRBJ2-5, the V gene TRBV10-3; D remains unclear. The ends were cut back, 0 bases at V and 2 bases at J, with 10 bases in the middle. The CDR3 spans 15 residues. Germline-derived CDR1 and CDR2 are ENHRY and SYGVKD. The CDR3 DNA reads TGTGCCATCAGTGAGTCGGGCTGGAAACAAGAGACCCAGTACTTC. It translates to CAISESGWKQETQYF.

This chain connects TRBV7-3 to TRBJ2-5; tentative D call: TRBD2 (6 bases). In germline, CDR1 is SGHTA, CDR2 FQGTGA. This CDR3 region has 14 residues. Trimming pared 5 bases from V and 4 bases from J, leaving 14 bases between. The DNA for the CDR3 is TGTGCCAGCAGCACCGCGCGGCGGGGAGAGACCCAGTACTTC. Protein: CASSTARRGETQYF.

This clone was seen only a few times. The chain employs TRBV5-4 and TRBJ2-7, with D perhaps TRBD1 or TRBD2 (5 bases each). Germline values: CDR1 SGHNT, CDR2 YYREEE (reference sequence). The CDR3 is 15 amino acids. Trimming took off 3 bases at V and 0 bases at J, with 13 bases between the two ends. The CDR3 region is CASSSRGTVSYEQYF. CDR3 sequence (DNA): TGTGCCAGCAGCTCGAGGGGCACCGTCTCCTACGAGCAGTACTTC. The full variable domain, rest sourced from reference TRBV5-4 and TRBJ2-7, is ETGVTQSPTHLIKTRGQQVTLRCSSQSGHNTVSWYQQALGQGPQFIFQYYREEENGRGNFPPRFSGLQFPNYSSELNVNALELDDSALYLCASSSRGTVSYEQYFGPGTRLTVT.

This chain links TRBV19 with TRBJ1-2; D ambiguous. In germline, CDR1 is LNHDA, CDR2 SQIVND (reference sequence). The CDR3 is made up of 16 amino acids. V gave up 7 bases and J gave up 8 bases, with 26 bases separating them. The CDR3: CASKLGRDRVIGGYTF. Written as DNA, the CDR3 is TGTGCCAGTAAGTTAGGCCGCGATAGAGTAATTGGAGGCTACACCTTC.

The chain recombines TRBV27 with TRBJ1-2; weak D call: TRBD1 (5 bases). Germline loops: CDR1 MNHEY, CDR2 SMNVEV (reference sequence). The V and J ends lost 10 bases and 9 bases respectively, with 12 bases between them. CDR3 length equals 10 residues. The CDR3 region has the DNA TGTGCCACCCTAGAGGACAGCTACACCTTC. Translating gives CATLEDSYTF.